This entry concerns a single T cell receptor beta chain. This entry belongs to a study of blood T cell repertoires in COVID-19. Study as a whole: Both acute and convalescent COVID-19 samples were obtained from the United States, Italy and Spain.

The junction had 2 bases not matched to a gene; V was cut back by 6 bases and J by 7 bases. The CDR3 is 13 amino acids. Germline CDR1 SNHLY, CDR2 FYNNEI. Produced via immunoSEQ multiplex PCR; TCRdb's table is partial and in-frame only. The repertoire holds about 310,000 clones, with around 90% as singletons. This TCR derives from a man aged 60 to 69 who had recovered from COVID-19. Sequences were obtained from PBMCs or T cells enriched from blood (not recorded which). This rearrangement joins TRBV2 to TRBJ2-2, with TRBD1 identical over 10 bases. CDR3 region: CASRTGGGGELFF. The DNA of the CDR3 is TGTGCCAGCAGGACAGGGGGCGGCGGGGAGCTGTTTTTT.